This T cell receptor (beta chain) was observed in a study of blood T cell repertoires in COVID-19. Study-wide background: Donors in the United States, Italy and Spain gave samples during acute or convalescent COVID-19. Sample material is recorded as cDNA or gDNA derived from T cells, B-cell-depleted T cells, or PBMCs.

In the source study's methods: The authors estimated nucleated cell counts from reference gene primer amplification. Profiled with immunoSEQ multiplex PCR; TCRdb holds only in-frame clones, not every one. V and J calls and clone size are given by that table; D and trimming were obtained from the DNA. The table has about 400,000 clones, 70% to 90% seen once. Per germline, CDR1 SGHRS and CDR2 YFSETQ. V lost 0 bases, J lost 2 bases, and 9 bases lay in between. CDR3 length: 14 amino acids. Sequencing used peripheral blood. The source of this sequence is a woman aged 30 to 39 with active or convalescent COVID-19. The rearrangement links TRBV5-1 to TRBJ2-7; D might be TRBD2 (6 bases). CDR3 residues: CASSLGSGPYEQYF. The CDR3 bases are TGCGCCAGCAGCTTGGGTAGCGGACCCTACGAGCAGTACTTC.